These 17 T cell receptor beta chains came from one sample sequenced in a study of T cell responses to AZD1222 COVID-19 vaccine. Method: immunoSEQ multiplex PCR; TCRdb's copy keeps in-frame clones and lacks some. The sample lists some 190,000 clones; about nine tenths were seen once. Sequences were derived from peripheral blood, sampled 28 days after the second AZD1222 dose. All receptors come from an adult who received the AZD1222 COVID-19 vaccine.

This chain joins TRBV18 and TRBJ2-2; D gene unclear. The V and J ends lost 3 bases and 5 bases respectively, with 13 bases between them. The CDR3 is made up of 15 amino acids. The germline CDR1 and CDR2 sequences are KGHSH and LQKENI. CDR3 loop: CASSPKGFETGELFF. CDR3 in DNA: TGTGCCAGCTCACCCAAAGGGTTTGAAACCGGGGAGCTGTTTTTT. The full variable domain, rest sourced from reference TRBV18 and TRBJ2-2, is NAGVMQNPRHLVRRRGQEARLRCSPMKGHSHVYWYRQLPEEGLKFMVYLQKENIIDESGMPKERFSAEFPKEGPSILRIQQVVRGDSAAYFCASSPKGFETGELFFGEGSRLTVL.

CDR3 in amino acids: CASGVGSLSSTDTQYF. CDR3 bases: TGTGCCAGCGGGGTCGGGAGTCTTTCTAGCACAGATACGCAGTATTTT. The V and J genes are TRBV19 and TRBJ2-3; perhaps TRBD2 as D (6 bases). With 9 bases removed from V and 0 bases from J, the gap between germline ends came to 19 bases. CDR1 is LNHDA, CDR2 SQIVND, per germline (reference sequence). The CDR3 has 16 amino acids.

This sequence joins TRBV19 and TRBJ2-7, with 10 bases aligning to TRBD2. V shed 6 bases, J shed 3 bases, and the junction held 11 bases outside the gene matches. Germline loops: CDR1 LNHDA, CDR2 SQIVND (reference sequence). The CDR3 loop spans 16 amino acids. The CDR3 protein is CASSVGGASGGYEQYF. CDR3 bases: TGTGCCAGTAGCGTAGGAGGAGCTAGCGGGGGCTACGAGCAGTACTTC.

The chain has TRBV18 and TRBJ2-3, with D hard to call. The V and J ends lost 2 bases and 1 base respectively, with 13 bases between them. This CDR3 spans 16 amino acids. Germline lookup yields CDR1 KGHSH and CDR2 LQKENI. The chain's CDR3 is CASSPLVSGGTDTQYF. As DNA, the CDR3 is TGTGCCAGCTCACCATTAGTGTCAGGAGGCACAGATACGCAGTATTTT.

This clone was counted between two and nine times. The chain is built from TRBV2 and TRBJ1-2; perhaps TRBD1 as D (5 bases). Trimming took off 3 bases at V and 2 bases at J, with 7 bases between the two ends. Germline V gene lookup returns CDR1 SNHLY and CDR2 FYNNEI. CDR3 length equals 13 residues. This chain's CDR3 is CASSDQGNYGYTF. The CDR3 bases are TGTGCCAGCAGTGACCAGGGCAACTATGGCTACACCTTC.

The rearrangement uses TRBV7-9 and TRBJ2-6; D perhaps matches TRBD1 (6 bases). V was clipped by 5 bases and J by 0 bases, with 20 bases between them. Germline CDR1 is SEHNR and CDR2 is FQNEAQ (reference sequence). The CDR3 covers 19 residues. CDR3 nucleotide sequence: TGTGCCAGCAGCAAATACCCCCTCAGGGGTTCCTCTGGGGCCAACGTCCTGACTTTC. It codes for CASSKYPLRGSSGANVLTF.

This chain links TRBV6-2 or TRBV6-3 with TRBJ2-2; 9 bases fit TRBD1. The trim removed 5 bases at V and 4 bases at J, leaving 5 bases unmatched. The CDR3 covers 15 residues. Germline V gives CDR1 MNHEY, CDR2 SVGEGT. CDR3 region: CASSRTGVGTGELFF. CDR3 nucleotide sequence: TGTGCCAGCAGTAGGACAGGGGTGGGCACCGGGGAGCTGTTTTTT.

This clone was recorded only once. The V call is TRBV6-5, the J call TRBJ1-5, with D possibly TRBD1 on 6 matching bases. The germline V gene has CDR1 MNHEY and CDR2 SVGAGI. Trimming took 5 bases from V and 3 from J, leaving 11 bases between them. The CDR3 sequence is 14 residues long. CDR3 loop: CASSTGSPNQPQHF. DNA of the CDR3: TGTGCCAGCAGTACAGGGTCCCCCAATCAGCCCCAGCATTTT.

The chain uses TRBV7-2 and TRBJ1-5; no clear D. The CDR3 runs 14 residues. CDR1 is SGHTA and CDR2 is FQGNSA in the germline V gene. V lost 5 bases and J 0 bases, leaving 8 bases between the germline ends. CDR3 region: CASSLRGSNQPQHF. The CDR3 bases are TGTGCCAGCAGCCTGCGGGGTAGCAATCAGCCCCAGCATTTT. The full variable domain, completed using reference TRBV7-2 and TRBJ1-5, is GAGVSQSPSNKVTEKGKDVELRCDPISGHTALYWYRQSLGQGLEFLIYFQGNSAPDKSGLPSDRFSAERTGGSVSTLTIQRTQQEDSAVYLCASSLRGSNQPQHFGDGTRLSIL.

V is TRBV28 and J is TRBJ1-5; D is possibly TRBD1 (5 bases). Looked up from germline, CDR1 is MDHEN and CDR2 is SYDVKM. Trimming stripped 5 bases from V and 2 bases from J, with 19 bases between. The CDR3 runs 17 residues. The CDR3 spells CASSRIVTDSGNQPQHF. In nucleotides, the CDR3 is TGTGCCAGCAGTCGTATCGTGACAGACTCGGGCAATCAGCCCCAGCATTTT.

V is TRBV11-2 and J is TRBJ2-7; D is unresolved. The V and J ends lost 1 base and 2 bases respectively, with 6 bases between them. This CDR3 is 13 amino acids long. Germline lookup yields CDR1 SGHAT and CDR2 FQNNGV. The DNA of the CDR3 is TGTGCCAGCAGCTTAGGCCCTACCTACGAGCAGTACTTC. It translates to CASSLGPTYEQYF.

The genes are TRBV3-1 (or the pseudogene TRBV3-2) and TRBJ2-3; D gene unclear. The CDR3 is 14 residues long. Germline CDR1 reads LGHDT; CDR2 reads YNNKEL (reference sequence). The germline V and J ends were trimmed by 1 base and 0 bases, with 5 bases remaining between them. CDR3 DNA sequence: TGTGCCAGCAGCCAAGGACTCAGCACAGATACGCAGTATTTT. Its protein product is CASSQGLSTDTQYF.

The chain carries TRBV19 and TRBJ2-1; 8 bases are a match to TRBD1. Germline lookup yields CDR1 LNHDA and CDR2 SQIVND (reference sequence). The CDR3 length is 15 residues. J gave up 9 bases and V 4 bases, and 11 bases lay outside the gene matches. The CDR3 loop is CASSRIRTGSFEQFF. The CDR3 nucleotides are TGTGCCAGTAGTAGGATCCGGACAGGGTCCTTTGAGCAGTTCTTC.

This chain connects TRBV29-1 to TRBJ2-3, with D possibly TRBD2 on 6 matching bases. The CDR3 runs to 17 residues. The V gene's germline CDR1 is SQVTM and CDR2 ANQGSEA. V lost 1 base to trimming and J lost 2 bases, with 19 bases between them. DNA for the CDR3: TGCAGCGTTGAAGCCCCGGGCGGGACTCTCGACACAGATACGCAGTATTTT. It is translated as CSVEAPGGTLDTDTQYF.

This sequence joins TRBV29-1 and TRBJ1-3, with D unresolved. Per the germline V gene, CDR1 is SQVTM and CDR2 is ANQGSEA. The CDR3 runs to 14 residues. V dropped 4 bases and J dropped 4 bases, with 14 bases sitting between them. The CDR3 nucleotides are TGCAGCGTTGCCGAAGGTGCCGCCGGAAACACCATATATTTT. It encodes CSVAEGAAGNTIYF.

V is TRBV7-3 and J is TRBJ2-3; TRBD1 matches 9 bases. Losses at the gene ends were 4 bases for V and 5 bases for J; bases not matched to a gene: 7. Germline V CDR1 and CDR2: SGHTA, FQGTGA. CDR3 length: 15 residues. CDR3 DNA: TGTGCCAGCAGCTCCGGGACAGGGTGGAAAGATACGCAGTATTTT. This sequence encodes CASSSGTGWKDTQYF.

The genes are TRBV14 and TRBJ2-1, with D possibly matching TRBD1 (5 bases). V was clipped by 1 base and J by 4 bases, with 11 bases between them. The CDR3 contains 15 residues. Germline loops: CDR1 SGHDN, CDR2 FVKESK. CDR3 DNA sequence: TGTGCCAGCAGCCAAGGGTTGGGGCTATACAATGAGCAGTTCTTC. Protein product: CASSQGLGLYNEQFF.